The sample holds a few counts of the clone carrying this T cell receptor beta chain. The antigen remains unidentified. Compared with germline, one end of the junction differs, possibly owing to a read error. The length of the CDR3 is 12 residues. Germline assignment: CDR1 MNHEY and CDR2 SMNVEV (reference sequence). This specimen belongs to a study of a mutant IDH1 vaccine in newly diagnosed glioma. The table came from immunoSEQ multiplex PCR; TCRdb's copy has only in-frame clones and leaves some out. The top ten hold roughly 2% of the sample, which has 70,000 or so clones, more than 85% seen once. Time point in this sample: week 35, safety follow-up. Doses of 300 ug of mutant IDH1 20-mer peptide were given with topical imiquimod.

V gene TRBV27 combines with J gene TRBJ1-2; D may be TRBD1 (5 bases). This specimen consisted of PBMCs, obtained from a glioma patient whose treatment included an IDH1 peptide vaccine. The origin of this receptor is a man aged 25-45 years with glioma. The CDR3 spells CASKLRGPTSAF. The CDR3 nucleotides read TGTGCCAGCAAACTTCGGGGACCCACGAGCGCCTTC.